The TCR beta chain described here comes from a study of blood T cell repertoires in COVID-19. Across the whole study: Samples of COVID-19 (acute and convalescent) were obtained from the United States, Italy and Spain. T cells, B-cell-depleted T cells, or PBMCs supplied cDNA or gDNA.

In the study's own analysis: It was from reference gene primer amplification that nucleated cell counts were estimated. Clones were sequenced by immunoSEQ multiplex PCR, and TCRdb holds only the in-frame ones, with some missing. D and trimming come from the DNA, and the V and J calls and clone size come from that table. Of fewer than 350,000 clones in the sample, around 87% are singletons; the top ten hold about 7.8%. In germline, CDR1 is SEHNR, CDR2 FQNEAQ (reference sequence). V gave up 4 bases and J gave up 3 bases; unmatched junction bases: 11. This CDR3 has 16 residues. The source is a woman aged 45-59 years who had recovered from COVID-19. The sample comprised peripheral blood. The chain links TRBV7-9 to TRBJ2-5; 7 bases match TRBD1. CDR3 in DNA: TGTGCCAGCAGCTATGGACCGGGACAGCAAAAAGAGACCCAGTACTTC. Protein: CASSYGPGQQKETQYF.